Listed here is a single TCR beta chain. No antigen is known for it. No base qualities exist here, and no much larger clone lies one base off it. These data belong to a study of cytomegalovirus exposure and HLA in healthy donors (dated by TCRdb to the late 2010s). Concerning the study at large: An earlier analysis of roughly 570 of the donors reported 276 Gb of sequence data and around 100 million unique TCR beta sequences obtained from 180 million or so T cells. The later analysis used no new phenotypic data to find candidate immune exposures, relying instead on TCR beta sequences and their occurrence across donors. Across approximately 400 genotyped donors of the cohort, an average of about 200,000 unique TCR beta nucleotide sequences per donor were sequenced, and 15% to 20% of those sequences were non-productive. HLA typing included class I and class II loci at four-digit resolution. Roughly 5 DR-DQ haplotypes were handled as single units for association and clustering, since linkage in the cohort was strong. Along with the approximately 700-subject first cohort, a separate validation cohort of over a hundred different subjects was used. To study patterns of TCR occurrence, a later analysis re-analyzed previously published TCR beta repertoires from just over 650 donors and added high-resolution HLA genotyping. Typing coverage varied by locus: about 620-640 donors for A, B, C, DRB1 and DQB1; approximately 520 for DQA1; some 610 for DPA1; roughly 470 for DPB1. Of the approximately 400 genotyped donors, approximately 83% fell in the genetic ancestry cluster associated with self-reported Caucasian donors. In a later genetic analysis, genome-wide SNP genotypes for about 65% of the roughly 700 donors were used, and that subset was treated as a discovery cohort. The aim of the study was to test whether cataloging public T cell receptors could identify signatures of past pathogen exposure. An early release that covered about 600 HLA-typed donors contained approximately 300 gigabases of sequencing data and 85 million to 100 million unique TCR sequences. All discovery cohort repertoires had been generated using a single sequencing platform. Donor age, sex, ethnicity and CMV serostatus were collected together with the repertoire data. Using immunosequencing, the study profiled T cell repertoires from about 650 subjects and related those repertoires to cytomegalovirus serostatus. An earlier analysis of about 620 of the donors applied high-throughput TCR beta sequencing to assess whether each TCR beta V gene segment acted as functional or pseudogenic. The study combined high-throughput TCR immunosequencing, statistical association of individual TCRs with disease status, and machine learning to predict cytomegalovirus infection status.

General study outcomes and caveats: According to a later analysis, parvovirus B19, influenza, CMV and Epstein-Barr virus appeared linked to several top co-occurrence clusters. It was suggested by the authors that the approach could potentially be generalized to other disease states and immunological phenotypes. A later analysis found that most CMV-associated TCR beta chains appeared HLA-restricted, with HLA associations seemingly driven largely by CMV exposure. In a later analysis, the rate of TCR association differed among HLA loci, with DRB1 alleles having the most associated TCRs and HLA-C alleles having the fewest. Correlated functional status among segregating V segments might reflect linkage disequilibrium, but an unknown experimental factor could not be ruled out. HLA typing was unavailable for some donors at each locus, so association tests used only the typed subset. This cohort had only TCR beta chains sequenced, and the lack of alpha or paired-chain data limited which features could be detected. In an earlier analysis of some 500 of the donors, most TCR beta V segments were observed in productive rearrangements about 87% or about 30% of the time, broadly matching IMGT annotations. A later analysis found that HLA-associated TCR beta chains were more clonally expanded and had lower generation probabilities than equally common non-associated chains. For the cohort, immune exposure information was limited to CMV serostatus. A further reported finding was that TCR beta sequences accurately predicted the HLA-A and HLA-B alleles for most subjects in the first cohort. In vitro tests confirmed that a few of the cytomegalovirus-associated TCR beta chains recognize cytomegalovirus antigens. In a later genetic analysis, a missense DCLRE1C variant was associated with V-gene and J-gene trimming of TCR beta chains, and the association was replicated in an independent cohort. Specific HLA alleles were associated with 15,000 to 20,000 TCR beta sequences at a false discovery rate of 0.05 in a later analysis. The classifier was reported to diagnose cytomegalovirus status with high specificity and sensitivity in both the original cohort and the validation cohort. The study gave a list of 150 to 200 TCR beta chains associated with cytomegalovirus. Because counts were too low, about 17 rarely observed V segments, including chromosome 9 orphons, were excluded from the earlier analysis of some 540 of the donors. When HLA alleles, especially DR and DQ, strongly co-occurred, attributing TCR associations to individual alleles was difficult. A later genetic analysis reported fewer N-insertions in productive TCRs among donors in an Asian-associated ancestry cluster than the roughly 700-donor mean. The sequencing pipeline was judged likely to have produced a cluster of highly shared sequence variants as a technical artifact. While some public TCRs were present in many individuals, most TCR sequences turned up only very rarely across donors. Sequencing depth was assumed to be roughly uniform across donors in the presence/absence analyses, though that assumption may not hold.

In total, more than 500 healthy bone marrow donors made up the cohort. At the time of sampling, all cohort members were nominally healthy, though unrecorded immune exposures were likely present. The donor tested CMV seropositive, placing the donor among the approximately 290 seropositive members of the cohort. A peripheral blood sample was provided by each donor, and peripheral blood mononuclear cells were used for TCR beta sequencing. The Qiagen DNeasy Blood Extraction Kit was used to extract genomic DNA from the blood cell samples. Library prep was done by the immunoSEQ multiplex PCR assay. A mixture of 60 forward primers for TCR Vbeta segments and 13 reverse primers for TCR Jbeta segments was used in the multiplex PCR. The CDR3 region of rearranged TCR beta genes was amplified from genomic DNA with a multiplex PCR assay. On the Illumina HiSeq System, the amplified TCR beta libraries were sequenced as 87-base-pair reads. Per the authors' processing: Across the 500 to 750 repertoires, a later analysis counted approximately 75 million unique TCR beta chains, some 11 million of which were shared by at least two donors. A nearest-neighbor algorithm error-corrected the raw reads and collapsed the reads into unique sequences, merging closely related sequences to remove PCR and sequencing errors. CDR3 sequences were aligned to IMGT reference sequences to assign V, D and J gene segments. Each retained sequence needed at least a six-nucleotide match to both a V gene segment and a J gene segment. Rearrangements were called productive when the CDR3 lacked stop codons and stayed in frame with V and J; all others were non-productive. Following IMGT convention, CDR3 was defined as the stretch from the second conserved V-encoded cysteine up to the conserved J-encoded phenylalanine. In an earlier analysis of roughly 610 of the donors, sequences lacking an unambiguous match to a single V gene segment were excluded. In an earlier analysis of 587 of the donors, a V segment was called functional when productive rearrangements were above 56.7%, and segregating when the standard deviation between donors exceeded 5%. A statistical classification framework was built to diagnose cytomegalovirus status from the catalog of TCR beta chain sequences. A later analysis assigned V and J genes by comparing TCR nucleotide sequences with IMGT/GENE-DB human TR gene sequences. In a later analysis, CDR3 sequences and most-parsimonious VDJ recombination scenarios were assigned using the TCRdist pipeline. In a later analysis, every TCR beta chain was defined by the combination of its CDR3 amino acid sequence and its V-gene family, and reads without a unique V-gene family were dropped. In a later analysis, 550 to 650 highly shared, low-generation-probability nucleotide sequences were removed to address suspected cross-contamination and a sequencing artifact. In a later analysis, a clonal expansion index was calculated for each public chain from normalized within-repertoire ranks of inferred template counts. A later analysis computed generation probabilities with a VDJ recombination model fitted to out-of-frame rearrangements, and checked the results against IGoR. A later analysis scored TCR-TCR, TCR-HLA and TCR-CMV co-occurrence with hypergeometric tests, applying a repertoire-size bias correction to TCR pairs. False discovery rates were estimated in a later analysis by permuting HLA or CMV assignments 20 times. In a later analysis, co-occurring TCRs were grouped with DBSCAN, and TCRdist sequence similarity was added when clustering was performed within HLA-allele-positive subsets. Co-occurrence clustering excluded repertoires with fewer than 30,000 or more than 120,000 public chains, plus five with anomalous nucleotide sharing. TCRdb provides this immuneACCESS table in a form limited to in-frame rearrangements. Some clones are lacking; in checked studies, under half of them reflect an unresolved V gene, and why the rest are absent is not known. V, J and clone size reflect that table, while D and trimming were determined from the DNA. This sample holds around 100,000 clones; more than 75% were observed only once. Clones ranked in the top ten supply 3% to 4% of the sample.

This TCR was sampled from a woman in her forties or fifties in good health and CMV-seropositive. Sequenced input: PBMCs.

This receptor has the CDR3 CASSSPGGDEKLFF. Here is the DNA: TGTGCCAGCAGCTCCCCAGGGGGCGATGAAAAACTGTTTTTT. The rearrangement combines TRBV7-6 with TRBJ1-4; TRBD1 aligns with 8 central bases. The germline V gene specifies SGHVS as CDR1 and FNYEAQ as CDR2. The germline V and J ends show losses of 4 bases and 6 bases respectively, and no gene match explains 4 bases of the junction. The CDR3 numbers 14 residues from cysteine through phenylalanine. The entry retains the CDR3 DNA only, 42 bases that are in frame from base 1. With all but the CDR3 taken from the reference TRBV7-6 and TRBJ1-4 genes, the full variable domain is: GAGVSQSPRYKVTKRGQDVALRCDPISGHVSLYWYRQALGQGPEFLTYFNYEAQQDKSGLPNDRFSAERPEGSISTLTIQRTEQRDSAMYRCASSSPGGDEKLFFGSGTQLSVL.